The rows below give T cell receptor beta chains drawn from one sample of a study of cytomegalovirus exposure and HLA in healthy donors. The table came from immunoSEQ multiplex PCR; TCRdb's copy has only in-frame clones and leaves some out. This table has tens of thousands of clones, roughly 80% appearing once. Specimen: PBMCs. All receptors derive from a man aged 50 or older in good health and CMV-seronegative. The CDR3 runs from the conserved cysteine through the conserved F or W. Fields, in order: J gene, clone size, D gene, V gene, CDR3 DNA, CDR3 protein. A D gene is named only where the DNA matches it firmly. The size field is filled for only some rows; it gives once, few, many or a size class.

>TRBJ1-2|-|TRBD1|TRBV19
TGTGCCACACGGACAGGGGACTATGGCTACACCTTC
CATRTGDYGYTF
>TRBJ2-7|-|-|TRBV6-1
TGTGCCAGCAGTGAACCCCCCAGGGGTTCGGAGGAGCAGTACTTC
CASSEPPRGSEEQYF
>TRBJ2-1|-|TRBD2|TRBV4-2
TGTGCCAGCGGAAGCGGGAGATCCCTCCACAATGAGCAGTTCTTC
CASGSGRSLHNEQFF
>TRBJ1-2|-|-|TRBV10-3
TGTGCCATCAGCGCCATAAGAGCGGAGTATGGCTACACCTTC
CAISAIRAEYGYTF
>TRBJ1-5|-|-|TRBV6-1
TGCGCCAGCAGTGACGAACAGCTCAATCAGCCCCAGCATTTT
CASSDEQLNQPQHF
>TRBJ1-2|-|-|TRBV10-1
TGCGCCAGCAGTGGGTGGGGCCAGAGCTGTGGCTACACCTTC
CASSGWGQSCGYTF
>TRBJ1-3|few|-|TRBV6-6
TGTGCCAGCAATTCTAGGACAGCTGGAAACACCATATATTTT
CASNSRTAGNTIYF
>TRBJ2-7|-|-|TRBV5-5
TGTGCCAGCAGCCAACAGGACAGATCAAGGGAGCAGTACTTC
CASSQQDRSREQYF
>TRBJ2-2|-|-|TRBV7-9
TGTGCCAGCAGCTTCGGTCAGAACACCGGGGAGCTGTTTTTT
CASSFGQNTGELFF
>TRBJ1-3|once|-|TRBV7-9
TGTGCCAGCAGTAGTAACATCCCCAGGAACACCATATATTTT
CASSSNIPRNTIYF
>TRBJ1-1|-|-|TRBV7-2
TGTGCCAGCAGCTTGGATACAGGACGCCCCGAAGCTTTCTTT
CASSLDTGRPEAFF
>TRBJ2-7|-|TRBD2|TRBV27
TGTGTCAGCAGTTTATCTAGCGGGAGTTTCTACGAGCAGTACTTC
CVSSLSSGSFYEQYF
>TRBJ2-5|-|-|TRBV4-1
TGCGCCAGCAGCCAAGTAGCGTTGGAGACCCAGTACTTC
CASSQVALETQYF
>TRBJ1-4|-|-|TRBV27
TGTGCCAGCAGACCCCGCAGGGAGGGAACTAATGAAAAACTGTTTTTT
CASRPRREGTNEKLFF
>TRBJ2-7|-|-|TRBV5-8
TGTGCCAGCAGCTTGGTAGGACTTACCTACGAGCAGTACTTC
CASSLVGLTYEQYF
>TRBJ1-5|-|-|TRBV15
TGTGCCACCAGGGGGCCCTATGATCAGCCCCAGCATTTT
CATRGPYDQPQHF
>TRBJ1-1|-|TRBD1|TRBV14
TGTGCCAGCAGCCCGGACAGGGGAAGAAACACTGAAGCTTTCTTT
CASSPDRGRNTEAFF
>TRBJ2-6|-|-|TRBV6-5
TGTGCCAGCAGCCCAGGAGGCTCTGGGGCCAACGTCCTGACTTTC
CASSPGGSGANVLTF
>TRBJ2-5|few|TRBD2|TRBV5-1
TGCGCCAGCAGCTTGGGGGGCGGGGGGGCCGAGACCCAGTACTTC
CASSLGGGGAETQYF
>TRBJ2-7|-|TRBD1|TRBV6-5
TGTGCCAGCAGTTACATCGCTAGCAGGGGGCACGAGCAGTACTTC
CASSYIASRGHEQYF
>TRBJ2-1|-|-|TRBV19
TGTGCCAGTAGCACATCGCTGGCCCCCTATGAGCAGTTCTTC
CASSTSLAPYEQFF
>TRBJ2-2|-|TRBD2|TRBV9
TGTGCCAGCAGCGTACGTTCGGGAGGTTCCGGGGAGCTGTTTTTT
CASSVRSGGSGELFF
>TRBJ2-1|-|-|TRBV7-2
TGTGCCAGCAGCTTATTGGGCGGGCTAAATGAGCAGTTCTTC
CASSLLGGLNEQFF
>TRBJ2-1|-|TRBD2|TRBV6-1
TGTGCCAGCATTAGGGAGCGGGGAGCCTACAATGAGCAGTTCTTC
CASIRERGAYNEQFF
>TRBJ1-5|-|TRBD1|TRBV6-5
TGTGCCAGCAGTCCCACGACAGGGGTCGGTCAGCCCCAGCATTTT
CASSPTTGVGQPQHF
>TRBJ2-4|few|TRBD1|TRBV6-5
TGTGCCAGCAGTTCCCTTGGACAGGGGCTTGTCTTC
CASSSLGQGLVF
>TRBJ2-3|-|TRBD1|TRBV19
TGTGCCAGTAAGGAGACAGGGCTTAGCACAGATACGCAGTATTTT
CASKETGLSTDTQYF
>TRBJ1-5|-|-|TRBV6-1
TGTGCCAGCAATCGGGTCAGGGATCAGCCCCAGCATTTT
CASNRVRDQPQHF
>TRBJ2-3|few|TRBD1|TRBV6-5
TGTGCCAGCAATGACAGGGGGCCTATCACAGATACGCAGTATTTT
CASNDRGPITDTQYF
>TRBJ2-7|-|-|TRBV4-2
TGTGCCAGCAGCCAAGAATCGGAAGCGTCCTACGAGCAGTACTTC
CASSQESEASYEQYF
>TRBJ2-2|-|-|TRBV9
TGTGCCAGCAGCGTAGACCCAGGAAGCACCGGGGAGCTGTTTTTT
CASSVDPGSTGELFF
>TRBJ2-5|-|-|TRBV19
TGTGCCAGTAGTAGAGACGGGGGAGCCAACGGGGAGACCCAGTACTTC
CASSRDGGANGETQYF
>TRBJ2-7|few|-|TRBV18
TGTGCCAGCTCACCACCCGGCAGGGCCCACGAGCAGTACTTC
CASSPPGRAHEQYF
>TRBJ2-7|-|TRBD1|TRBV6-5
TGTGCCAGCAGCGACAGGGTTAGACCCTACGAGCAGTACTTC
CASSDRVRPYEQYF
>TRBJ1-5|-|-|TRBV28
TGTGCCATAAGGAAGGGCAGGGGAGCGACGAGCAATCAGCCCCAGCATTTT
CAIRKGRGATSNQPQHF
>TRBJ2-3|-|TRBD2|TRBV7-8
TGTGCCAGCAGCTCCCCCGCAGCGGGGGGGTGGACAGATACGCAGTATTTT
CASSSPAAGGWTDTQYF
>TRBJ1-6|-|TRBD1|TRBV7-9
TGTTCCAGCAGCTTCGGGACAGAGTATTCACCCCTCCACTTT
CSSSFGTEYSPLHF
>TRBJ2-7|-|-|TRBV29-1
TGCAGCGTTGGGCAGGGGGGCTACGAGCAGTACTTC
CSVGQGGYEQYF
>TRBJ2-3|-|TRBD2|TRBV28
TGTGCCAGCAAACTAGCGGGAGGAGATACGCAGTATTTT
CASKLAGGDTQYF
>TRBJ2-7|-|TRBD2|TRBV9
TGTGCCAGCAGCGTAGGTCCGGGGGGGGTCGAGCAGTACTTC
CASSVGPGGVEQYF